This is a list of T cell receptor beta chains from one sample in a study of blood T cell repertoires in COVID-19. Profiling relied on immunoSEQ multiplex PCR, and the TCRdb table lists in-frame clones only, not all of them. The sample lists some 60,000 clones; roughly 80% were seen once. Sequenced: peripheral blood. These receptors came from a human donor in a cohort sampled during active COVID-19. CDR3s include the opening cysteine and the closing phenylalanine or tryptophan. The D gene is left open where the match is weak. Size is omitted from some rows. Given values are once, few, many or a class for expanded clones.

>TRBJ2-7|TRBV2|-|-
CASSEPFRVYEQYF
TGTGCCAGCAGCGAACCATTTAGAGTCTACGAGCAGTACTTC
>TRBJ1-2|TRBV5-6|-|TRBD1
CASSSVQGPHYGYTF
TGTGCCAGCAGCTCGGTACAGGGGCCCCACTATGGCTACACCTTC
>TRBJ2-5|TRBV10-3|-|TRBD2
CAISLAGGLGETQYF
TGTGCCATCAGTTTAGCGGGGGGCCTAGGAGAGACCCAGTACTTC
>TRBJ2-3|TRBV9|-|TRBD2
CASSPRLAGGTDTQYF
TGTGCCAGCAGTCCCAGACTAGCGGGGGGCACAGATACGCAGTATTTT
>TRBJ1-5|TRBV10-3|-|TRBD1
CAISGTGRNQPQHF
TGTGCCATCAGTGGGACAGGGAGAAATCAGCCCCAGCATTTT
>TRBJ1-2|TRBV30|-|-
CAWSNRGDDYTF
TGTGCCTGGAGTAATCGGGGTGATGACTACACCTTC
>TRBJ1-1|TRBV12-5|once|-
CASRNRDTKNTEAFF
TGTGCTAGTCGAAACCGGGACACCAAGAACACTGAAGCTTTCTTT
>TRBJ1-2|TRBV28|few|-
CASTLGGRYGYTF
TGTGCCAGCACCCTGGGTGGGCGCTATGGCTACACCTTC
>TRBJ2-5|TRBV24-1|-|-
CATSDRWGQGSETQYF
TGTGCCACCAGTGACCGCTGGGGGCAGGGTTCGGAGACCCAGTACTTC
>TRBJ2-2|TRBV5-1|-|-
CASSPQAGVNTGELFF
TGCGCCAGCAGCCCACAGGCAGGAGTGAACACCGGGGAGCTGTTTTTT
>TRBJ2-5|TRBV7-2|-|TRBD2
CASSLSPLAGGGETQYF
TGTGCCAGCAGCTTATCCCCCCTAGCGGGGGGCGGGGAGACCCAGTACTTC
>TRBJ2-1|TRBV7-2|-|TRBD1
CASSAQGDRMYNEQFF
TGTGCCAGCAGCGCCCAGGGGGATAGGATGTACAATGAGCAGTTCTTC
>TRBJ2-7|TRBV21-1|few|-
CASSKVRTGGEQYF
TGTGCCAGCAGCAAAGTAAGGACAGGGGGCGAGCAGTACTTC
>TRBJ1-5|TRBV6-1|-|-
CASSEPGYQPQHF
TGTGCCAGCAGTGAACCAGGGTATCAGCCCCAGCATTTT
>TRBJ2-6|TRBV10-3|-|TRBD1
CATTGGQGSSGANVLTF
TGTGCCACCACTGGGGGACAGGGAAGCTCAGGGGCCAACGTCCTGACTTTC
>TRBJ1-1|TRBV6-4|once|-
CASSGGRGTEAFF
TGTGCCAGCAGTGGGGGGCGTGGGACCGAAGCTTTCTTT
>TRBJ1-2|TRBV13|-|TRBD1
CASSLGTANNIYGYTF
TGTGCCAGCAGCTTGGGGACAGCAAACAATATCTATGGCTACACCTTC
>TRBJ1-1|TRBV29-1|-|-
CSVEGHENTEAFF
TGCAGCGTTGAAGGGCATGAGAACACTGAAGCTTTCTTT
>TRBJ1-6|TRBV2|-|-
CASKIPGYSPLHF
TGTGCCAGCAAGATCCCAGGTTATTCACCCCTCCACTTT
>TRBJ2-5|TRBV7-8|-|-
CASSFLQVQETQYF
TGTGCCAGCAGCTTTTTACAGGTCCAAGAGACCCAGTACTTC
>TRBJ2-7|TRBV3-1/TRBV3-2|-|TRBD2
CASSHGASGGSYEQYF
TGTGCCAGCAGCCATGGGGCCTCGGGGGGCTCCTACGAGCAGTACTTC
>TRBJ2-3|TRBV7-9|once|-
CASSLNRDTDTQYF
TGTGCCAGCAGCTTGAACAGAGACACAGATACGCAGTATTTT
>TRBJ1-1|TRBV11-2|once|-
CASSPRFGGNTEAFF
TGTGCCAGCAGCCCGCGATTCGGAGGAAACACTGAAGCTTTCTTT
>TRBJ2-4|TRBV6-5|-|-
CASSPRVQGNIQYF
TGTGCCAGCAGTCCCCGGGTGCAGGGTAACATTCAGTACTTC
>TRBJ1-4|TRBV11-2|-|TRBD1
CASSLGLRDRGTNEKLFF
TGTGCCAGCAGCTTAGGTCTCCGGGACAGGGGAACTAATGAAAAACTGTTTTTT
>TRBJ1-1|TRBV28|-|TRBD1
CASSLLDRVNIEAFF
TGTGCCAGCAGCCTCCTGGACAGGGTGAACATTGAAGCTTTCTTT
>TRBJ2-3|TRBV7-2|-|TRBD2
CASSRTSGRTDTQYF
TGTGCCAGCAGCCGGACTAGCGGGCGGACAGATACGCAGTATTTT
>TRBJ2-5|TRBV3-1/TRBV3-2|-|-
CASSPPRGLGETQYF
TGTGCCAGCAGCCCCCCCCGGGGGTTAGGAGAGACCCAGTACTTC
>TRBJ1-1|TRBV5-1|once|TRBD1
CASSGTGTDTEAFF
TGCGCCAGCAGCGGGACAGGGACTGACACTGAAGCTTTCTTT
>TRBJ2-1|TRBV28|few|TRBD1
CASSYRDRQVINEQFF
TGTGCCAGCAGTTATCGGGACAGACAAGTAATCAATGAGCAGTTCTTC
>TRBJ2-1|TRBV5-1|-|TRBD2
CASSLVTSGGGEQFF
TGCGCCAGCAGCTTGGTGACTAGCGGGGGAGGCGAGCAGTTCTTC
>TRBJ1-3|TRBV6-1|-|TRBD1
CASSEATGIRNTIYF
TGTGCCAGCAGTGAGGCGACAGGGATTCGGAACACCATATATTTT
>TRBJ1-3|TRBV28|once|-
CASSLAGKPGNTIYF
TGTGCCAGCAGTTTAGCAGGAAAGCCTGGAAACACCATATATTTT
>TRBJ1-1|TRBV11-2|-|-
CASSLDPGTGWAFF
TGTGCCAGCAGCTTAGATCCGGGCACGGGGTGGGCTTTCTTT
>TRBJ1-1|TRBV3-1/TRBV3-2|once|-
CASSQGTEGTEAFF
TGTGCCAGCAGCCAAGGGACCGAGGGCACTGAAGCTTTCTTT
>TRBJ2-7|TRBV6-1|once|-
CASSEVQGFYEQYF
TGTGCCAGCAGTGAAGTACAGGGCTTTTACGAGCAGTACTTC
>TRBJ1-1|TRBV19|-|TRBD1
CASSIRGQGNTEAFF
TGTGCCAGTAGTATAAGGGGACAGGGGAACACTGAAGCTTTCTTT
>TRBJ1-2|TRBV7-8|-|-
CASSSRLLGQSDYGYTF
TGTGCCAGCAGCTCCCGCCTGCTCGGACAGTCTGACTATGGCTACACCTTC
>TRBJ2-5|TRBV7-2|-|TRBD2
CASSLGASGGSETQYF
TGTGCCAGCAGCTTAGGGGCTAGCGGGGGTTCGGAGACCCAGTACTTC
>TRBJ1-1|TRBV5-1|-|-
CASSLDGGFIGGAFF
TGCGCCAGCAGCTTGGATGGGGGGTTCATCGGTGGAGCTTTCTTT